The clone carrying this T cell receptor (beta chain) was counted once. Antigen specificity is unknown. Using immunoSEQ multiplex PCR, the repertoire was profiled, and TCRdb retains in-frame clones only, with some absent. Of approximately 150,000 clones in the sample, about 89% were seen once. The data are from a study of T cell responses to AZD1222 COVID-19 vaccine. Study-level findings and limits: Only six or seven AZD1222 recipients tested seropositive at baseline.

CDR1 is MDHEN, CDR2 SYDVKM, per germline. The CDR3 is 15 amino acids. V dropped 8 bases and J dropped 0; count of bases not matched to a gene: 8. Sequenced here: peripheral blood, sampled on day 0 of AZD1222 vaccination. V is TRBV28 and J is TRBJ2-3; 7 bases align to TRBD2. The sequence came from an adult in good health. The CDR3 spells CASREVAGSTDTQYF. As DNA, the CDR3 is TGTGCCAGCCGCGAGGTAGCGGGTAGCACAGATACGCAGTATTTT.